Presented here are 14 T cell receptor beta chains from one specimen sequenced in a study of shared clonotypes between healthy human individuals (dated by TCRdb to 2020 to 2021). The library was produced with the immunoSEQ multiplex PCR assay. TCRdb took over this immuneACCESS table, retaining in-frame rearrangements with V and J assigned. Such tables are incomplete; in checked studies, under half of the missing clones stem from an unresolved V gene, and the remainder is unexplained. The sample records about 1,900,000 clones, over 85% of which are singletons. Clones ranked in the top ten supply under 1.5% of the sample. CD8 naive samples were CD45RO-negative cells positively selected for CCR7, giving a CD45RA+CCR7+ population that excluded TemRA cells. Source material: naive CD8+ T cells sorted from blood. The sample's cell subset or site label, decoded: CD45RA+CCR7+. The source of these receptors is a man aged 18 to 30 in good health.

As regards this clone: The identical CDR3 is also encoded by other nucleotide sequences in the sample. The V gene is TRBV7-9, the J gene TRBJ2-1; D unresolved. The CDR3 runs 12 residues. Germline-derived CDR1 and CDR2 are SEHNR and FQNEAQ (reference sequence). The ends were cut back, 5 bases at V and 5 bases at J, with 7 bases in the middle. CDR3 nucleotides: TGTGCCAGCAGCCGACTTAACAATGAGCAGTTCTTC. It translates to CASSRLNNEQFF.

This clone showed up just once. This chain connects TRBV7-9 to TRBJ2-3; perhaps TRBD2 as D (6 bases). Germline CDR1 is SEHNR and CDR2 is FQNEAQ (reference sequence). V lost 5 bases and J 6 bases, leaving 21 bases between the germline ends. This CDR3 contains 16 residues. CDR3 bases: TGTGCCAGCAGCCCCCCCTACGAGGCAGGGACTGATACGCAGTATTTT. This codes for CASSPPYEAGTDTQYF.

The chain carries TRBV11-3 and TRBJ2-3; 10 bases map to TRBD2. V lost 2 bases, J lost 9 bases, and 11 bases stayed unmatched. The CDR3 loop spans 16 amino acids. Germline V gives CDR1 SGHNT, CDR2 YENEEA. The CDR3 sequence is CASSLFTSGVSRTQYF. CDR3 coding DNA: TGTGCCAGCAGCTTATTCACTAGCGGGGTGTCCAGGACGCAGTATTTT.

The chain couples TRBV5-6 to TRBJ1-3; tentatively, D is TRBD1 (5 bases). CDR3 length: 15 residues. V lost 4 bases to trimming and J lost 0 bases, with 11 bases between them. Per the germline V gene, CDR1 is SGHDT and CDR2 is YYEEEE. CDR3 in DNA: TGTGCCAGCAGCCTGGGAGGGGTCTCTGGAAACACCATATATTTT. It is translated as CASSLGGVSGNTIYF.

This rearrangement joins TRBV4-3 to TRBJ2-7; a possible D gene is TRBD2 (6 bases). The CDR3 runs to 16 residues. CDR1 is LGHNA and CDR2 is YSLEER in the germline V gene. Trimming stripped 0 bases from V and 5 bases from J, with 17 bases between. CDR3 DNA: TGCGCCAGCAGCCAAGATATGGCTAGCGAGCACCACGAGCAGTACTTC. Its translation: CASSQDMASEHHEQYF.

The chain joins TRBV10-1 to TRBJ1-5; D possibly corresponds to TRBD1 (5 bases). Germline CDR1 is WNHNN and CDR2 is SYGVQD (reference sequence). Trimming shortened V by 2 bases and J by 3 bases, and 8 bases separated the two germline ends. The CDR3 has 14 residues. The CDR3 loop reads CASSEGGTNQPQHF. CDR3 coding DNA: TGCGCCAGCAGTGAGGGGGGGACCAATCAGCCCCAGCATTTT.

The V gene is TRBV27, the J gene TRBJ1-5; weak D call: TRBD1 (5 bases). The germline V and J ends were trimmed by 7 bases and 7 bases, with 26 bases remaining between them. Germline V lookup: CDR1 MNHEY, CDR2 SMNVEV (reference sequence). CDR3 length equals 17 residues. CDR3: CASTPNTPTGRGQPQHF. The CDR3 nucleotides read TGTGCCAGCACCCCAAATACCCCCACGGGCCGGGGGCAGCCCCAGCATTTT.

V usage is TRBV5-5 and J usage is TRBJ2-7; TRBD1 might be the D (5 bases). The V gene lost 3 bases and the J gene lost 2 bases, with 15 bases spanning the gap. The CDR3 extends over 15 amino acids. The germline V gene has CDR1 SGHKS and CDR2 YYEKEE (reference sequence). The DNA of the CDR3 is TGTGCCAGCAGCTACGACTTACAGGTAGCCTACGAGCAGTACTTC. Residues: CASSYDLQVAYEQYF.

V gene TRBV27 combines with J gene TRBJ2-1; 9 nucleotides agree with TRBD2. Germline loops: CDR1 MNHEY, CDR2 SMNVEV (reference sequence). V dropped 2 bases and J dropped 9; count of bases not matched to a gene: 5. The CDR3 consists of 14 residues. The CDR3 sequence: CASSLAGGVFEQFF. The CDR3 coding sequence is TGTGCCAGCAGTTTAGCGGGAGGGGTTTTTGAGCAGTTCTTC.

The gene calls are TRBV19 and TRBJ2-3; 8 bases are shared with TRBD1. J gave up 1 base and V 5 bases, and 8 bases lay outside the gene matches. The length of the CDR3 is 16 residues. Germline V gives CDR1 LNHDA, CDR2 SQIVND (reference sequence). The CDR3 here is CASSGPQGDGTDTQYF. CDR3 sequence (DNA): TGTGCCAGTAGTGGTCCACAGGGGGATGGCACAGATACGCAGTATTTT.

Concerning this clone: Other DNA sequences in this specimen translate into the identical CDR3. The J gene is TRBJ2-7, the V gene TRBV28; D may match TRBD1 or TRBD2 (5 bases each). V lost 2 bases, J lost 1 base, and 9 bases lay in between. CDR1 MDHEN and CDR2 SYDVKM come from the germline V gene. This CDR3 has 14 amino acids. In nucleotides, the CDR3 is TGTGCCAGCAGTTTAACCGGGACGTCCTACGAGCAGTACTTC. It is translated as CASSLTGTSYEQYF. Full variable domain (missing parts from reference TRBV28 and TRBJ2-7): DVKVTQSSRYLVKRTGEKVFLECVQDMDHENMFWYRQDPGLGLRLIYFSYDVKMKEKGDIPEGYSVSREKKERFSLILESASTNQTSMYLCASSLTGTSYEQYFGPGTRLTVT.

The chain recombines TRBV9 with TRBJ1-4; D is uncertain. The CDR3 has 16 residues. Trimming left V 0 bases short and J 13 bases short, with 22 bases between. Germline V gives CDR1 SGDLS, CDR2 YYNGEE. CDR3 coding DNA: TGTGCCAGCAGCGTAGACGGAGGAGGGCTTGGGAATAGACTGTTTTTT. This sequence encodes CASSVDGGGLGNRLFF. Variable domain in full (rest from reference TRBV9 and TRBJ1-4): DSGVTQTPKHLITATGQRVTLRCSPRSGDLSVYWYQQSLDQGLQFLIQYYNGEERAKGNILERFSAQQFPDLHSELNLSSLELGDSALYFCASSVDGGGLGNRLFFGSGTQLSVL.

This chain uses TRBV7-9 with TRBJ2-5; 10 bases fit TRBD2. Germline CDR1 is SEHNR and CDR2 is FQNEAQ (reference sequence). The CDR3 loop spans 18 amino acids. Trimming removed 4 bases from V and 3 bases from J; junction bases left unmatched: 14. CDR3 amino acids: CASSSYYQAGGPEETQYF. CDR3 DNA: TGTGCCAGCAGCTCATACTATCAAGCGGGAGGGCCGGAAGAGACCCAGTACTTC.

The rearrangement uses TRBV7-9 and TRBJ2-7; 8 bases line up with TRBD1. CDR3 length: 13 amino acids. CDR1 is SEHNR, CDR2 FQNEAQ, per germline (reference sequence). After removal of 7 bases from V and 3 bases from J, the junction contained 5 bases not matched to a gene. CDR3 in amino acids: CASTPGTGYEQYF. The DNA of the CDR3 is TGTGCCAGCACGCCCGGGACAGGCTACGAGCAGTACTTC.